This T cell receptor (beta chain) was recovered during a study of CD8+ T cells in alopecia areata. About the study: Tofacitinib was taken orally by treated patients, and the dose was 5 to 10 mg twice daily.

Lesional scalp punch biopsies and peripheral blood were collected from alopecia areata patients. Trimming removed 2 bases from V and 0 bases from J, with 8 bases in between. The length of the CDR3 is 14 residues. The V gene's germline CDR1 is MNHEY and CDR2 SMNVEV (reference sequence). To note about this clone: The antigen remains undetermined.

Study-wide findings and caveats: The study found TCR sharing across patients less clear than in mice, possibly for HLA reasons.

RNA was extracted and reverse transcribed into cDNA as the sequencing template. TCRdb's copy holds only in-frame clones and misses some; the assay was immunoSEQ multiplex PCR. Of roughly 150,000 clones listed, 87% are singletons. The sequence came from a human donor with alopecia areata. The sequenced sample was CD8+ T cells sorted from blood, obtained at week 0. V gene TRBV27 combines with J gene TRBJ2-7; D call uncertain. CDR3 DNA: TGTGCCAGCAGTTTAGGGTGGGACTCCTACGAGCAGTACTTC. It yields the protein CASSLGWDSYEQYF.